This T cell receptor (beta chain) was profiled in a study of technical replicates of blood from several donors. Libraries were prepared by immunoSEQ multiplex PCR; TCRdb keeps only in-frame clonotypes and omits some of them. The table has roughly 87,000 clones, just under 95% seen once. V shed 6 bases, J shed 2 bases, and the junction held 9 bases outside the gene matches. This CDR3 is 17 amino acids long. The germline V gene encodes CDR1 MNHEY and CDR2 SMNVEV (reference sequence). What was sequenced was T cells isolated from PBMCs. The sequence came from a human donor in good health. V gene TRBV27 combines with J gene TRBJ2-2, with TRBD2 identical over 10 bases. This CDR3 reads CASRAPWTSGNTGELFF. CDR3 nucleotides: TGTGCCAGCAGGGCTCCCTGGACTAGCGGTAACACCGGGGAGCTGTTTTTT.